One sample yielded the 14 T cell receptor beta chains listed below, sequenced in a study of T cell clonality in common variable immunodeficiency. Data came from immunoSEQ multiplex PCR; TCRdb stores just in-frame clones and leaves some out. Singletons are absent from the sample, which has under 50,000 clones. Sequencing was done on a sample of peripheral blood mononuclear cells. These receptors originate from a person between 18 and 75 years old in good health.

There are many counts of this clone. The read stops 3 residues short of the end of the CDR3; the missing end is completed from the germline J gene. V usage is TRBV7-9 and J usage is TRBJ1-4, with D possibly matching TRBD1 (6 bases). The CDR3 is made up of 15 amino acids. V was trimmed by 1 base and J by 4 bases, leaving 10 bases between them. Germline lookup yields CDR1 SEHNR and CDR2 FQNEAQ (reference sequence). The CDR3 region is CASSLGTGNNEKLFF. The CDR3 DNA, read in part, is TGTGCCAGCAGCTTAGGTACAGGGAATAATGAAAAA.

Ten or more counts support this clone. The read terminates 3 residues before the CDR3 end, so the remaining end is supplied by the germline J gene. V and J are TRBV5-4 and TRBJ2-7; TRBD1 aligns across 7 bases. Germline values: CDR1 SGHNT, CDR2 YYREEE (reference sequence). The J segment lost 3 bases and the V segment lost 10 bases, leaving 7 bases of the junction unmatched. CDR3 size: 12 residues. The CDR3 loop reads CAFGTGVYEQYF. The sequenced CDR3 bases are TGTGCCTTCGGTACAGGGGTCTACGAG.

This clone was recorded many times. The read halts 3 residues ahead of the CDR3 end, with the missing end drawn from the germline J gene. J is TRBJ2-1 and V is TRBV20-1; 7 nucleotides agree with TRBD2. CDR3 size: 13 residues. Germline V gene lookup returns CDR1 DFQATT and CDR2 SNEGSKA (reference sequence). After removal of 6 bases from V and 6 bases from J, the junction contained 8 bases not matched to a gene. The sequenced CDR3 bases are TGCAGTGCGCCCGGACTAGGCACCAATGAG. Translated: CSAPGLGTNE. Given in full, the CDR3 is CSAPGLGTNEQFF.

This clone was picked up many times. The read finishes 3 residues shy of the CDR3 end, and the germline J gene is used to complete it. V and J are TRBV19 and TRBJ1-2, with TRBD1 identical over 7 bases. After removal of 3 bases from V and 6 bases from J, the junction contained 1 base not matched to a gene. CDR1 LNHDA and CDR2 SQIVND come from the germline V gene (reference sequence). The CDR3 consists of 12 residues. Incomplete CDR3 DNA: TGTGCCAGTAGTATGACAGGGAATGGC. The encoded protein is CASSMTGNG. The full CDR3 sequence reads CASSMTGNGYTF.

This clone was picked up many times. The DNA ends 3 residues before the CDR3 does, and the rest of the CDR3 is filled in from the germline J gene. The V call is TRBV20-1, the J call TRBJ2-7; D perhaps matches TRBD1 (6 bases). CDR1 and CDR2 from the germline V gene are DFQATT and SNEGSKA (reference sequence). V gave up 6 bases and J gave up 4 bases, with 22 bases separating them. The CDR3 sequence is 15 residues long. The part of the CDR3 DNA that was read is TGCAGTGCCGTTGGGGCAGGGGCCACCTTGTACGAG. Translation gives CSAVGAGATLYE. The entire CDR3 is CSAVGAGATLYEQYF.

This clone was recorded many times. The read terminates 3 residues ahead of where the CDR3 ends, so the germline J gene completes it. The chain has TRBV5-1 and TRBJ1-2; 7 nucleotides match TRBD1. CDR3 length: 16 residues. Germline CDR1 reads SGHRS; CDR2 reads YFSETQ. The trim removed 0 bases at V and 0 bases at J, leaving 5 bases unmatched. Partial CDR3 DNA: TGCGCCAGCAGCTTGGAACGGGGACAGACTAACTATGGC. Translation: CASSLERGQTNYG. The CDR3, in full, reads CASSLERGQTNYGYTF.

This clone showed up many times. The read is 3 residues too short to cover the CDR3 end, so that end is filled in from the germline J gene. The V gene is TRBV28, the J gene TRBJ1-5, with D possibly matching TRBD1 (6 bases). This CDR3 region has 16 residues. V lost 7 bases, J lost 2 bases, and 18 bases lay in between. Germline CDR1 is MDHEN and CDR2 is SYDVKM. CDR3 bases read: TGTGCCAGCATTCAAGGGGGGGGGATTGGCAATCAGCCC. Translated, it gives CASIQGGGIGNQP. The whole CDR3 reads CASIQGGGIGNQPQHF.

This clone was seen ten or more times. Read data end 3 residues before the CDR3 end; the end is taken from the germline J gene. V and J are TRBV6-1 and TRBJ1-1, with D unclear. This CDR3 spans 13 amino acids. Germline V gene lookup returns CDR1 MNHNS and CDR2 SASEGT. V dropped 2 bases and J dropped 1 base, with 5 bases sitting between them. The CDR3 sequence is CASSETQNTEAFF. CDR3 bases read: TGTGCCAGCAGTGAAACACAGAACACTGAA.

In this sample, this clone turned up many times. Read data end 3 residues before the CDR3 end; the end is taken from the germline J gene. The rearrangement joins TRBV10-3 to TRBJ1-1; possibly TRBD1 for D (6 bases). Germline V gene lookup returns CDR1 ENHRY and CDR2 SYGVKD. This CDR3 spans 12 amino acids. V was pared by 10 bases and J by 4 bases, with 13 bases between. The sequenced CDR3 bases are TGTGCCACCGGGGGGGACACCACTGAA. This sequence encodes CATGGDTTE. The full CDR3 protein is CATGGDTTEAFF.

The table lists this clone with many counts. The read falls 3 residues short of the CDR3 end, and the missing part is taken from the germline J gene. V usage is TRBV20-1 and J usage is TRBJ2-7, with no clear D. This CDR3 comprises 12 residues. V was cut by 2 bases and J by 3 bases, with 8 bases left in between. Germline CDR1 reads DFQATT; CDR2 reads SNEGSKA (reference sequence). Here the CDR3 reads CSARYEGYEQYF. CDR3 DNA (partial): TGCAGTGCTAGATATGAAGGCTACGAG.

This clone has a count of ten or more. The CDR3 is cut off 3 residues early in the read; its end comes from the germline J gene. J is TRBJ2-3 and V is TRBV7-9; no clear D gene. The CDR3 totals 12 residues. The V gene's germline CDR1 is SEHNR and CDR2 FQNEAQ (reference sequence). The CDR3 region is CASSLASRTQYF. The CDR3 DNA, read in part, is TGTGCCAGCAGCTTAGCTTCTCGGACG.

This clone was observed at least ten times. The DNA read from the CDR3 is TGTGCCAGCAGCTTCCTCGTGCAGGGC. It specifies CASSFLVQG. In full, the CDR3 reads CASSFLVQGYTF. This sequence joins TRBV5-8 and TRBJ1-2, with D unclear. The read terminates 3 residues ahead of where the CDR3 ends, so the germline J gene completes it. The V gene's germline CDR1 is SGHTS and CDR2 YDEGEE. The CDR3 is 12 residues long.

This clone was seen more than once but under ten times. The read halts 3 residues ahead of the CDR3 end, with the missing end drawn from the germline J gene. The J gene is TRBJ1-1, the V gene TRBV6-2 or TRBV6-3; D may be TRBD1 (5 bases). The CDR3 is made up of 12 amino acids. Per the germline V gene, CDR1 is MNHEY and CDR2 is SVGEGT. Deletions cut 10 bases from V and 7 bases from J, with 16 bases between. Partial CDR3 DNA: TGTGCCATCGCCTCCAGGGAAGTTGAA. It translates to CAIASREVE. The full-length CDR3 reads as CAIASREVEAFF.

This clone was counted many times. Coverage ceases 3 residues before the CDR3 finishes, and the germline J gene fills in the end. The chain carries TRBV30 and TRBJ2-4, with D possibly being TRBD1 (5 bases). The CDR3 is 15 amino acids. Deletions cut 4 bases from V and 9 bases from J, with 22 bases between. The germline V gene encodes CDR1 GTSNPN and CDR2 SVGIG (reference sequence). This CDR3 is CAWNHAGMSSFIQYF. The sequenced CDR3 bases are TGTGCCTGGAATCATGCAGGGATGAGTTCTTTCATT. The full variable domain, completed using reference TRBV30 and TRBJ2-4, is SQTIHQWPATLVQPVGSPLSLECTVEGTSNPNLYWYRQAAGRGLQLLFYSVGIGQISSEVPQNLSASRPQDRQFILSSKKLLLSDSGFYLCAWNHAGMSSFIQYFGAGTRLSVL.